This TCR beta chain originates from a study of response to subunit inactivated influenza vaccine. TCRdb re-called the RT-PCR reads with MiXCR, one entry per CDR3 protein. The data contain roughly 540,000 distinct CDR3 sequences, roughly 25% of them singletons. This clonotype was counted only a few times. The same data also went into a second study, on T cells expressing NK-cell markers. That paper states: In generating TCR beta cDNA, 5'RACE template switching with UMIs was used.

Material: CD4+ T cells sorted from PBMCs, obtained roughly 12 days after vaccination. This clonotype was sampled from a man aged 45 to 65 who received an inactivated influenza vaccine.

The CDR3 spells CSVVSERESFTDTQYF. CDR3 in DNA: TGCAGCGTTGTATCGGAGCGGGAGTCCTTCACAGATACGCAGTATTTT. V and J are TRBV29-1 and TRBJ2-3; 8 bases map to TRBD2. Germline V gene sequence: CDR1 SQVTM, CDR2 ANQGSEA. The CDR3 runs to 16 residues. The V and J ends lost 4 bases and 2 bases, in that order; junction bases with no gene match: 11.